This T cell receptor beta chain was recorded in a study of cytomegalovirus exposure and HLA in healthy donors. Across the study: An early data release held 70 million to 90 million unique TCRs from HLA-typed donors.

This CDR3 has 14 residues. Trimming stripped 0 bases from V and 4 bases from J, with 9 bases between. Germline lookup yields CDR1 SGHDN and CDR2 FVKESK. Donors in the study were healthy people who gave bone marrow. Vbeta (60) and Jbeta (13) primers were used in the PCR. TCRdb's table, derived via immunoSEQ multiplex PCR, lists solely in-frame clones and lacks some. The sample records about 220,000 clones, approximately 82% being singletons. What was sequenced was PBMCs. This chain connects TRBV14 to TRBJ1-2; D is unresolved. The TCR sequence derives from a man aged 18 to 35 in good health and CMV-seronegative. Here the CDR3 DNA reads TGTGCCAGCAGCCAAGATACTGCTAGCTATGGCTACACCTTC. It codes for CASSQDTASYGYTF.